The clone carrying this TCR beta chain has at least ten counts. This entry belongs to a study of Graves' ophthalmopathy and Graves' hyperthyroidism. Amplifying from RNA transcripts, the study obtained TCR beta CDR3 regions. An initial RT-PCR round employing HTBI primers preceded a second-round multiplex PCR. TCRdb reprocessed the multiplex PCR reads with MiXCR, giving one entry per CDR3 protein. The sample contains roughly 400,000 distinct CDR3 sequences, approximately 17% of which appear only once. Other autoimmune diseases, uncontrolled infections, pregnancy or lactation ruled patients out of participation. Clinical symptoms, serum thyroxine, TRAb, thyroid ultrasound and orbital computed tomography formed the basis of diagnosis. Losses at the gene ends were 2 bases for V and 13 bases for J; bases not matched to a gene: 11. The CDR3 extends over 14 amino acids. CDR1 and CDR2 from the germline V gene are MDHEN and SYDVKM.

The J gene is TRBJ1-3, the V gene TRBV28, with 7 bases that match TRBD1. This sequence originates from an adult woman with stable Graves' hyperthyroidism. Sequencing was carried out using peripheral blood. The CDR3 DNA is TGTGCCAGCAGTTTAGCCGGACAGGCCGCACAAATATATTTT. It specifies CASSLAGQAAQIYF. Complete variable domain (other parts from reference TRBV28 and TRBJ1-3): DVKVTQSSRYLVKRTGEKVFLECVQDMDHENMFWYRQDPGLGLRLIYFSYDVKMKEKGDIPEGYSVSREKKERFSLILESASTNQTSMYLCASSLAGQAAQIYFGEGSWLTVV.